Included here is one TCR beta chain sequence, with context. Its target is not known. This specimen comes from a study of cytomegalovirus exposure and HLA in healthy donors. Turning to the study itself: Unique TCR beta sequences numbering approximately 100 million came from about 180 million T cells in an earlier analysis. Broader study findings: By HLA locus, TCR association rates varied in a later analysis, with DRB1 showing the most and HLA-C the fewest. As confirmed in vitro, a few CMV-associated chains were specific for CMV antigens.

The PCR was carried out with 60 Vbeta primers and 13 Jbeta primers. Some clones are missing from TCRdb's copy, which holds only in-frame ones; the method was immunoSEQ multiplex PCR. The sample shows some 34,000 clones, and around 4.8% sits with its ten largest clones. The sample taken for sequencing was PBMCs. This clonotype was obtained from a woman in her thirties or forties in good health and CMV-seropositive.

The CDR3 DNA is TGTGCCAGCAGCCCCCCGGGACAGGATTACAATGAGCAGTTCTTC. This encodes CASSPPGQDYNEQFF. The chain joins TRBV6-1 to TRBJ2-1; 8 nucleotides align to TRBD1. The germline gives CDR1 MNHNS, CDR2 SASEGT. The CDR3 runs 15 residues. The trim removed 6 bases at V and 4 bases at J, leaving 8 bases unmatched.